This TCR beta chain was sequenced for a study of vaccination effects on CD4 cells after COVID-19. The method was immunoSEQ multiplex PCR; TCRdb's version includes in-frame clones alone and lacks a portion of them. In the table there are about 26,000 clones, roughly 74% of which are singletons. V lost 6 bases, J lost 1 base, and 4 bases lay in between. The V gene's germline CDR1 is SNHLY and CDR2 FYNNEI. This CDR3 region has 12 residues. Comments on this clone: As yet, its antigen is unknown. This sample includes further DNA sequences coding for the same CDR3.

Antigen-specific CD4+ T cells expanded by the ViraFEST assay with viral peptide pools were then sequenced. CD4+ T cells were isolated after nine to ten days of culture. Infection dated between March and December 2020, before the Alpha, Beta and Delta variants reached the United States. V is TRBV2 and J is TRBJ1-5; no clear D gene. This TCR was recovered from a human donor who had a prior SARS-CoV-2 infection. This specimen was CD4+ T cells from PBMCs cultured with HCoV-NL63 spike peptides, taken before COVID-19 vaccination. This CDR3 is CASRGSNQPQHF. In nucleotides, the CDR3 is TGTGCCAGCAGGGGAAGCAATCAGCCCCAGCATTTT.